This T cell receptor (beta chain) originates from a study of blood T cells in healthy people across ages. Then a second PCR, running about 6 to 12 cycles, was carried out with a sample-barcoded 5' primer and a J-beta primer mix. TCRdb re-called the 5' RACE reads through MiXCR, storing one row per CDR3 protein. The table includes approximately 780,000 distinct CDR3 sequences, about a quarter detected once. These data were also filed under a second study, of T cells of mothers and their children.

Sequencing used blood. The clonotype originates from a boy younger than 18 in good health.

The CDR3 sequence: CSASKQQETQYF. The DNA for the CDR3 is TGCAGTGCTAGTAAACAGCAAGAGACCCAGTACTTC. V and J are TRBV20-1 and TRBJ2-7; the D is unclear. The J call may be in error: the DNA end matches TRBJ2-5 better. The CDR3 is made up of 12 amino acids. Germline V gene lookup returns CDR1 DFQATT and CDR2 SNEGSKA (reference sequence).